Sequencing of this TCR beta chain was carried out in a study of control samples from healthy donors and cancer patients. Using immunoSEQ multiplex PCR, the repertoire was profiled, and TCRdb retains in-frame clones only, with some absent. Of fewer than 500,000 clones in the sample, more than 80% were seen once. Germline CDR1 reads MDHEN; CDR2 reads SYDVKM. V trimming: 11 bases; J trimming: 7 bases; junction bases outside the gene matches: 7. There are 11 residues in the CDR3. Sequenced input: PBMCs. This TCR was recovered from a man aged 35 to 55 with head and neck cancer. The J gene is TRBJ1-2, the V gene TRBV28; 7 nucleotides line up with TRBD1. In DNA form, the CDR3 reads TGTGCCGGGAGGGGGCTAAGTGGCTACACCTTC. As protein: CAGRGLSGYTF.